This T cell receptor beta chain originates from a study of blood T cell repertoires in COVID-19. Source study methods: Amplification of reference gene primers was used by the study to estimate nucleated cell counts. Sequencing used immunoSEQ multiplex PCR; TCRdb keeps in-frame clones, though not all of them. The D gene and trimming were derived from the DNA, and the V and J assignments and clone size from that table. Of about 46,000 clones listed, 70% to 90% are singletons. Those enrolled in Seattle joined during active infection and were followed longitudinally afterward. Germline values: CDR1 SQVTM, CDR2 ANQGSEA. The CDR3 has 12 amino acids. Germline trimming cut 7 bases from V and 5 bases from J; bases unmatched to any gene: 4.

The receptor's source is an elderly woman with COVID-19, enrolled during active disease. The V gene is TRBV29-1, the J gene TRBJ1-1; TRBD1 aligns across 10 bases. Material for sequencing was peripheral blood. CDR3 protein: CSAGTGETEAFF. CDR3 DNA: TGCAGCGCCGGGACAGGGGAAACTGAAGCTTTCTTT.